The TCR beta chain described here comes from a study of tumor-infiltrating lymphocytes in localized non-small cell lung cancer. V dropped 1 base and J dropped 0 bases, with 19 bases sitting between them. Germline V gene lookup returns CDR1 SNHLY and CDR2 FYNNEI. The CDR3 length is 19 residues. Produced via immunoSEQ multiplex PCR; TCRdb's table is partial and in-frame only. The data contain around 8,900 clones, about 78% of them singletons. Findings and caveats of the study: IM1 and IM2 tumors showed no difference in T-cell fraction.

In its sample, this clone was seen a few times. The antigen is not known. The sample taken for sequencing was lung tumor tissue. The TCR sequence derives from a human donor with non-small cell lung cancer. J is TRBJ2-4 and V is TRBV2, with a possible D match to TRBD2 (6 bases). The CDR3 spells CASSEEVGRQDRAKNIQYF. DNA of the CDR3: TGTGCCAGCAGTGAAGAAGTGGGGAGGCAGGACCGAGCCAAAAACATTCAGTACTTC.